The 9 T cell receptor beta chains given below trace back to one sample, sequenced in a study of graft-versus-host responses after intestinal transplantation. Their cognate antigens are unknown. Profiling relied on immunoSEQ multiplex PCR, and the TCRdb table lists in-frame clones only, not all of them. The table includes more than 90,000 clones, about 93% detected once. This specimen was unstimulated CD8+ T cells sorted from spleen or lymph node cells, taken before intestinal transplant. Receptor source: a human donor who received an intestinal transplant.

The chain joins TRBV7-6 to TRBJ1-2; maybe TRBD1 (5 bases). The CDR3 extends over 14 amino acids. Germline V gives CDR1 SGHVS, CDR2 FNYEAQ. V was cut by 5 bases and J by 0 bases, with 10 bases left in between. The CDR3, as DNA: TGTGCCAGCAGCCCTAGGGGATCTAACTATGGCTACACCTTC. Residues: CASSPRGSNYGYTF.

This clone was seen only once. The CDR3 DNA sequence: TGTGCCAGCAGTGAACCCCCTTTTGCGATGAGAACCTACGAGCAGTACTTC. Residues: CASSEPPFAMRTYEQYF. This rearrangement joins TRBV2 to TRBJ2-7; no clear D gene. Germline CDR1 SNHLY, CDR2 FYNNEI. CDR3 length: 17 amino acids. V gave up 2 bases and J gave up 2 bases, with 19 bases separating them.

The rearrangement links TRBV5-1 to TRBJ1-2; a possible D gene is TRBD1 (5 bases). The ends were cut back, 0 bases at V and 7 bases at J, with 13 bases in the middle. Germline V gene sequence: CDR1 SGHRS, CDR2 YFSETQ. The CDR3 spans 14 residues. The CDR3 protein is CASSLARVHSGYTF. In nucleotides, the CDR3 is TGCGCCAGCAGCTTGGCCAGGGTGCATAGTGGCTACACCTTC.

This chain joins TRBV6-1 and TRBJ1-4; a possible D gene is TRBD1 (5 bases). The germline gives CDR1 MNHNS, CDR2 SASEGT. The CDR3 runs to 14 residues. Trimming took off 3 bases at V and 8 bases at J, with 13 bases between the two ends. The CDR3 DNA reads TGTGCCAGCAGTGAGACAGCATCGTTCGAAAAACTGTTTTTT. It translates to CASSETASFEKLFF.

This chain connects TRBV6-1 to TRBJ1-2; unclear D gene. The CDR3 covers 12 residues. Germline lookup yields CDR1 MNHNS and CDR2 SASEGT. Trimming removed 5 bases from V and 1 base from J, with 5 bases in between. In DNA form, the CDR3 reads TGTGCCAGCAGTATATATAACTATGGCTACACCTTC. Translating gives CASSIYNYGYTF.

The genes are TRBV9 and TRBJ1-1; TRBD1 agrees at 8 bases. This CDR3 region has 17 residues. The junction had 10 bases not matched to a gene; V was cut back by 0 bases and J by 3 bases. Germline CDR1 SGDLS, CDR2 YYNGEE. This chain's CDR3 is CASSVGVRTGKDTEAFF. In nucleotides, the CDR3 is TGTGCCAGCAGCGTAGGGGTACGGACAGGGAAAGACACTGAAGCTTTCTTT.

The chain links TRBV6-1 to TRBJ2-7; D perhaps matches TRBD2 (6 bases). Trimming left V 10 bases short and J 2 bases short, with 18 bases between. CDR3 length equals 14 residues. Germline-derived CDR1 and CDR2 are MNHNS and SASEGT. In DNA form, the CDR3 reads TGTGCCACCACGCTGGGGGGAGACCCCTACGAGCAGTACTTC. Residues: CATTLGGDPYEQYF.

The chain has TRBV9 and TRBJ2-3, with unresolved D. The V end was cut by 4 bases, the J end by 3 bases, with 12 bases between. This CDR3 contains 14 residues. Germline loops: CDR1 SGDLS, CDR2 YYNGEE. CDR3 nucleotide sequence: TGTGCCAGCAGCACGGTCGACGGGACAGATACGCAGTATTTT. Its protein is CASSTVDGTDTQYF.

The chain recombines TRBV19 with TRBJ1-5, with TRBD1 as a possible D gene (5 bases). The CDR3 is made up of 13 amino acids. The V gene's germline CDR1 is LNHDA and CDR2 SQIVND (reference sequence). V shed 7 bases and J shed 7 bases, with 14 bases lying between them. CDR3 coding DNA: TGTGCCAGTATGAACGCAGGGATACAGCCCCAGCATTTT. This translates into CASMNAGIQPQHF.